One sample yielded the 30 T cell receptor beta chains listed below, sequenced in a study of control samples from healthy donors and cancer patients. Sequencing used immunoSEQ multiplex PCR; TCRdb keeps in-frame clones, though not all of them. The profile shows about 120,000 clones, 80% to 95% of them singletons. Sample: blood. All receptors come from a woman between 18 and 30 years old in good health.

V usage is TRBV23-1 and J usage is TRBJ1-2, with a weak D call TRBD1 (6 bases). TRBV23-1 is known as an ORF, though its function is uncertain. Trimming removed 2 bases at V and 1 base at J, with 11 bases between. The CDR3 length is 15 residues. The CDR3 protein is CASSQRGSRNYGYTF. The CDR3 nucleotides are TGCGCCAGCAGTCAAAGGGGGAGCCGTAACTATGGCTACACCTTC.

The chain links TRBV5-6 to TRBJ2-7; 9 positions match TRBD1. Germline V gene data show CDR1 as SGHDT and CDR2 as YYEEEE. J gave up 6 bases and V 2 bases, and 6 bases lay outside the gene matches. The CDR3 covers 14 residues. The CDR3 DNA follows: TGTGCCAGCAGCTTACCGGGACAGGGTGGCGAGCAGTACTTC. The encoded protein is CASSLPGQGGEQYF.

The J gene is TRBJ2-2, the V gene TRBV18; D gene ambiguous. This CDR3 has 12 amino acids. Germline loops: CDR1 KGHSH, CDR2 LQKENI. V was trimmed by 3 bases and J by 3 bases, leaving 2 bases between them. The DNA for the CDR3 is TGTGCCAGCTCACCGGACACCGGGGAGCTGTTTTTT. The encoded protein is CASSPDTGELFF. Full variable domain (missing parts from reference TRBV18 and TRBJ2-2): NAGVMQNPRHLVRRRGQEARLRCSPMKGHSHVYWYRQLPEEGLKFMVYLQKENIIDESGMPKERFSAEFPKEGPSILRIQQVVRGDSAAYFCASSPDTGELFFGEGSRLTVL.

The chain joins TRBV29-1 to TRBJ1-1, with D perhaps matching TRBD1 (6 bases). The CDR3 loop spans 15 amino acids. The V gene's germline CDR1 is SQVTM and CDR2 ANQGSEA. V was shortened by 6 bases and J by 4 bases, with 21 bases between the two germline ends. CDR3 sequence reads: CSVPTGPNVGTEAFF. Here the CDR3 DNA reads TGCAGCGTCCCGACAGGTCCCAACGTCGGCACTGAAGCTTTCTTT.

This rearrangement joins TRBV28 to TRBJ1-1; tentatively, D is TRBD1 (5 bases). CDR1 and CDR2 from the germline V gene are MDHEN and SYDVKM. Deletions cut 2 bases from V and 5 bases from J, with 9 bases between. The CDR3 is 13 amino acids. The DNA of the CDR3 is TGTGCCAGCAGTTTACAGGGCGGTACTGAAGCTTTCTTT. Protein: CASSLQGGTEAFF.

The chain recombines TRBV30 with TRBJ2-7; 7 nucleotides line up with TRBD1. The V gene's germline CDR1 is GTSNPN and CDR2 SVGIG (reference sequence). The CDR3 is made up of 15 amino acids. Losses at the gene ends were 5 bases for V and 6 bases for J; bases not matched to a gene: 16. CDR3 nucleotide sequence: TGTGCCTGGCGTAGGACAGGCCCCTCCTTGTCCGAGCAGTACTTC. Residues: CAWRRTGPSLSEQYF.

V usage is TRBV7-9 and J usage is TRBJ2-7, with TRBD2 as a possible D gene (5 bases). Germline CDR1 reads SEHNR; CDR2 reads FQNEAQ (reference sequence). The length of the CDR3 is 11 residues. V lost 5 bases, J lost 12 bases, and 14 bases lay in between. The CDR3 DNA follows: TGTGCCAGCAGCCCGGGGAATAGTCCGTACTTC. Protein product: CASSPGNSPYF.

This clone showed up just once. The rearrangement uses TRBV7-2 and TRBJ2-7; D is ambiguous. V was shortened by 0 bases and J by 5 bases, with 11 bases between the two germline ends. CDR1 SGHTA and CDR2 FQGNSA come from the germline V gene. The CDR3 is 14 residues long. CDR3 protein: CASSLAGFRDEQYF. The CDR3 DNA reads TGTGCCAGCAGCTTAGCAGGGTTCCGGGACGAGCAGTACTTC.

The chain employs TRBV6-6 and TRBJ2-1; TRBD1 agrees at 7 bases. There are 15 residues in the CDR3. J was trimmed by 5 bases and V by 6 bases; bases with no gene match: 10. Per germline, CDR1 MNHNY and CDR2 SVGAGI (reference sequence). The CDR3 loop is CASRHTGAGNNEQFF. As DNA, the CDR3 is TGTGCCAGCAGGCACACAGGGGCCGGAAACAATGAGCAGTTCTTC.

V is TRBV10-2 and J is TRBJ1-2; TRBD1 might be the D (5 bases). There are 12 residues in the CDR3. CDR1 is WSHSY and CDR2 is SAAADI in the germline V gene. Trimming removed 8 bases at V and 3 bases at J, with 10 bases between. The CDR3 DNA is TGCGCCAGCTGGGGGGAGCACTATGGCTACACCTTC. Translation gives CASWGEHYGYTF.

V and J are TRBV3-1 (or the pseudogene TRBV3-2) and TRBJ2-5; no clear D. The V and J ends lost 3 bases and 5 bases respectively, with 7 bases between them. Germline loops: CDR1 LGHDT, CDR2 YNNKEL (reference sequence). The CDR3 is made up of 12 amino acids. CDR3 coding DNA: TGTGCCAGCAGCCAGTTGGGGGAGACCCAGTACTTC. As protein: CASSQLGETQYF.

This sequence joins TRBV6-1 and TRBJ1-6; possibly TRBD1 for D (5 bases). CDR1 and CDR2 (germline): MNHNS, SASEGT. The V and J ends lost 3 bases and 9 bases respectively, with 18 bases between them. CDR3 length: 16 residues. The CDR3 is CASSEGRVNGGSPLHF. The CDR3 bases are TGTGCCAGCAGTGAGGGTCGCGTGAATGGGGGTTCACCCCTCCACTTT.

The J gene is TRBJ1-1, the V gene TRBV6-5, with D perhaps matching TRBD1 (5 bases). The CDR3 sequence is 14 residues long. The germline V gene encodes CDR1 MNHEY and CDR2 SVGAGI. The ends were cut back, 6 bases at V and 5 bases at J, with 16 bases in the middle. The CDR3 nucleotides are TGTGCCAGCAGGGCAGCCAGGGAGAGAACTGAAGCTTTCTTT. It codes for CASRAARERTEAFF.

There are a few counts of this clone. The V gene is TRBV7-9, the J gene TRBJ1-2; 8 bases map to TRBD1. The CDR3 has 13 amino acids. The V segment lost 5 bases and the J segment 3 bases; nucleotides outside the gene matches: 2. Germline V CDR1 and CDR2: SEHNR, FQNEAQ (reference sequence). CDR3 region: CASSAGGDYGYTF. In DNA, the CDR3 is TGTGCCAGCAGCGCAGGGGGCGACTATGGCTACACCTTC.

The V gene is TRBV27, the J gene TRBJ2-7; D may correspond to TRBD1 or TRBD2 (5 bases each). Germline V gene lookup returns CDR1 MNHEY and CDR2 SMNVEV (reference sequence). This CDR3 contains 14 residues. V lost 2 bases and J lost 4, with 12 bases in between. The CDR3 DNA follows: TGTGCCAGCAGTTTACTAGGGACGGCGTACGAGCAGTACTTC. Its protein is CASSLLGTAYEQYF.

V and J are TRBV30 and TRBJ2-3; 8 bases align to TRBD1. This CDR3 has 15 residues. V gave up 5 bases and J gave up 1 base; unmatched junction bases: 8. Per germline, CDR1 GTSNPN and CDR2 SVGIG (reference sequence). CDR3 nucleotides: TGTGCCTGGGGCCCGGGACAGGTTGGCACAGATACGCAGTATTTT. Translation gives CAWGPGQVGTDTQYF.

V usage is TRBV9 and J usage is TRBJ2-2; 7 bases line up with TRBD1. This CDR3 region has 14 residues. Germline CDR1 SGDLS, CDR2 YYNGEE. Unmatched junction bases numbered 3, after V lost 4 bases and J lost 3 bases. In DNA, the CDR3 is TGTGCCAGCAGCTTACAGGGGTACACCGGGGAGCTGTTTTTT. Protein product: CASSLQGYTGELFF. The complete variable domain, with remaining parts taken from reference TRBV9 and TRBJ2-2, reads DSGVTQTPKHLITATGQRVTLRCSPRSGDLSVYWYQQSLDQGLQFLIQYYNGEERAKGNILERFSAQQFPDLHSELNLSSLELGDSALYFCASSLQGYTGELFFGEGSRLTVL.

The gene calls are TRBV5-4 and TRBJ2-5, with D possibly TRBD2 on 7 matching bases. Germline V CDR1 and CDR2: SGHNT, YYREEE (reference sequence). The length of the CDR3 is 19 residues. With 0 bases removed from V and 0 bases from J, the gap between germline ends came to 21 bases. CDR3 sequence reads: CASSLAYGGGGGYQETQYF. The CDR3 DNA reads TGTGCCAGCAGCTTGGCCTACGGCGGAGGGGGGGGGTACCAAGAGACCCAGTACTTC.

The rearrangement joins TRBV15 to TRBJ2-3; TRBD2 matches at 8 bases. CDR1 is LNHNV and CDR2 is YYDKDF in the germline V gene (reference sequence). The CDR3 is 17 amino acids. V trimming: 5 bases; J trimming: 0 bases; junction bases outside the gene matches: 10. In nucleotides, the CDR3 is TGTGCCACCAGCGGGGGTAGCGGGATATTTAGCACAGATACGCAGTATTTT. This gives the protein CATSGGSGIFSTDTQYF. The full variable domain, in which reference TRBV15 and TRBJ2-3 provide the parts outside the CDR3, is DAMVIQNPRYQVTQFGKPVTLSCSQTLNHNVMYWYQQKSSQAPKLLFHYYDKDFNNEADTPDNFQSRRPNTSFCFLDIRSPGLGDTAMYLCATSGGSGIFSTDTQYFGPGTRLTVL.

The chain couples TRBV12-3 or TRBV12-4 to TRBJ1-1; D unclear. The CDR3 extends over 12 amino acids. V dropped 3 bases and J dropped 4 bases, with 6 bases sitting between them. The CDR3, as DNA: TGTGCCAGCAGTTTCAGTGGCACTGAAGCTTTCTTT. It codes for CASSFSGTEAFF.

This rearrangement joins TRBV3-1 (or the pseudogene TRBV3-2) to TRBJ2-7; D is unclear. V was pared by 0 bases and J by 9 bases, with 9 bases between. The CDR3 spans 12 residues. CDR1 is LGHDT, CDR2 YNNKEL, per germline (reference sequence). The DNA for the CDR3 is TGTGCCAGCAGCCAAGATACGCCGACGCAGTACTTC. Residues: CASSQDTPTQYF.

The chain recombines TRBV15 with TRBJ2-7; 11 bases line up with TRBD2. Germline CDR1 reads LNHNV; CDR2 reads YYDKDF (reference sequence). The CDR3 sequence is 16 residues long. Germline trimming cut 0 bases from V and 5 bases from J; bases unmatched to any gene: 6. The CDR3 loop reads CATSRDSGRATNEQYF. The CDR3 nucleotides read TGTGCCACCAGCAGAGATAGCGGGAGGGCTACAAACGAGCAGTACTTC.

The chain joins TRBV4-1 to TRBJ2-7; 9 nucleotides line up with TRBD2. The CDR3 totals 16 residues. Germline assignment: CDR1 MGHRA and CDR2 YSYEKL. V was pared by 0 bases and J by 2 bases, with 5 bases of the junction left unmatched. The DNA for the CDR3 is TGCGCCAGCAGCCAAGAAATTAGCGGGAGCGCCTACGAGCAGTACTTC. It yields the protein CASSQEISGSAYEQYF.

DNA for the CDR3: TGTGCCACCAGTGATCGCGGGACAGACGAGCAGTACTTC. Protein sequence: CATSDRGTDEQYF. The genes are TRBV24-1 and TRBJ2-7; the D gene is possibly TRBD1 (7 bases). V lost 3 bases and J 5 bases, leaving 10 bases between the germline ends. The length of the CDR3 is 13 residues. Per the germline V gene, CDR1 is KGHDR and CDR2 is SFDVKD.

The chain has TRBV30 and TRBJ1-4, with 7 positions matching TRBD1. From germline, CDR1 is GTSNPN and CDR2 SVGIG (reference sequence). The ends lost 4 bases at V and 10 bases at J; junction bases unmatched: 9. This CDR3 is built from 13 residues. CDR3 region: CAWNEGARGKLFF. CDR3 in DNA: TGTGCCTGGAATGAGGGGGCGCGGGGAAAACTGTTTTTT.

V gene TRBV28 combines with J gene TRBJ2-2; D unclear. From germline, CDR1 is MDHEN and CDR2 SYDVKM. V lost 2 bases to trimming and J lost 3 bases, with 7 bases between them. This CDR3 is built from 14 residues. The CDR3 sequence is CASSLGVYTGELFF. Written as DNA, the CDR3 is TGTGCCAGCAGTTTAGGCGTCTACACCGGGGAGCTGTTTTTT.

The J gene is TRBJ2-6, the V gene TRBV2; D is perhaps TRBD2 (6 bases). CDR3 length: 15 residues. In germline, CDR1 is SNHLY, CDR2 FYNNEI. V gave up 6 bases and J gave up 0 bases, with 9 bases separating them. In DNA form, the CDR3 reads TGTGCCAGCAGGGAGGGGAGCTCTGGGGCCAACGTCCTGACTTTC. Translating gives CASREGSSGANVLTF.

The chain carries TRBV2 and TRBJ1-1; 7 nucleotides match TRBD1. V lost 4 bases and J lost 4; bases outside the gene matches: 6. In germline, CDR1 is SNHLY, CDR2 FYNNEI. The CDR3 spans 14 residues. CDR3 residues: CASSGRQGGTEAFF. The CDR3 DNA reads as TGTGCCAGCAGTGGAAGACAGGGAGGCACTGAAGCTTTCTTT.

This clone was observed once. Here the CDR3 reads CATSETDDRGTIYF. CDR3 nucleotides: TGTGCCACCAGCGAAACGGACGACCGAGGCACCATATATTTT. The V and J genes are TRBV15 and TRBJ1-3; D call uncertain. The CDR3 is 14 amino acids. The ends were cut back, 5 bases at V and 9 bases at J, with 17 bases in the middle. Germline CDR1 LNHNV, CDR2 YYDKDF (reference sequence).

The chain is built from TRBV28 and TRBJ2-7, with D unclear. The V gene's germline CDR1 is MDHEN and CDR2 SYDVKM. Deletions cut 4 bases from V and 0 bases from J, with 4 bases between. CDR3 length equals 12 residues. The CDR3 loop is CASSSYSYEQYF. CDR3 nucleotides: TGTGCCAGCAGTTCCTACTCCTACGAGCAGTACTTC.